The rows below give T cell receptor beta chains drawn from one sample of a study of PD-L1 blockade in urothelial cancer. Sequencing used immunoSEQ multiplex PCR; TCRdb keeps in-frame clones, though not all of them. The table shows about 130,000 clones, with more than 70% occurring only once. This material consisted of PBMCs, taken around atezolizumab (anti-PD-L1) treatment. The receptors come from a man aged 50-60 years with urothelial cancer. Each CDR3 is given with its conserved first and last residue. Each record gives: clone size, V gene, D gene, J gene, CDR3 DNA, CDR3 protein. D genes are given only for firm matches. Only part of the rows carry a size: once, few, many, or a class if the clone is expanded.

>NA|TRBV30|NA|TRBJ1-2
TGTGCCTGGAGCCTCCGGGGTGGCTACACCTTC
CAWSLRGGYTF
>NA|TRBV28|NA|TRBJ1-2
TGTGCCAGCAGACCTCCTACGGGACAATCTAACTATGGCTACACCTTC
CASRPPTGQSNYGYTF
>NA|TRBV6-1|NA|TRBJ2-1
TGTGCCAGCATTGGCGGGATCTCCTACAATGAGCAGTTCTTC
CASIGGISYNEQFF
>NA|TRBV27|TRBD2|TRBJ2-3
TGTGCCAGCAGTTTCCCGACTAGCGGGACGAGGGTAGGTACGCAGTATTTT
CASSFPTSGTRVGTQYF
>NA|TRBV18|TRBD1|TRBJ2-3
TGTGCCAGCTCACCAACGAAACAGGGGTGGCTCACAGATACGCAGTATTTT
CASSPTKQGWLTDTQYF
>few|TRBV4-1|NA|TRBJ1-1
TGCGCCAGCAGCCCTCTGGAGGGTCACACTGAAGCTTTCTTT
CASSPLEGHTEAFF
>NA|TRBV2|TRBD1|TRBJ2-2
TGTGCCAGCAAGCGACAGGGTGACCGGGAGCTGTTTTTT
CASKRQGDRELFF
>NA|TRBV4-2|TRBD2|TRBJ2-1
TGTGCCAGCAGCCAAGGACTAGCGGAAGACAATGAGCAGTTCTTC
CASSQGLAEDNEQFF
>few|TRBV19|NA|TRBJ2-7
TGTGCCAGTATGGGCCCAGGATATTACGAGCAGTACTTC
CASMGPGYYEQYF
>many|TRBV19|TRBD1|TRBJ1-1
TGTGCCAGTAGTAAATTCACAGGGGGCGGCACTGAAGCTTTCTTT
CASSKFTGGGTEAFF
>once|TRBV6-5|NA|TRBJ1-6
TGTGCCAGCAAGTTGACAGGCAACTATAATTCACCCCTCCACTTT
CASKLTGNYNSPLHF
>NA|TRBV11-2|TRBD1|TRBJ2-7
TGTGCCAGCAGCGCTCCCTGGACAGGGGGGTACGAGCAGTACTTC
CASSAPWTGGYEQYF
>NA|TRBV12-5|TRBD2|TRBJ2-1
TGTGCTAGTGGCCCCGGGACTAGCGGGATGATGAGTGAGCAGTTCTTC
CASGPGTSGMMSEQFF
>NA|TRBV5-5|NA|TRBJ1-2
TGTGCCAGCAGCTACGACAGGACTGGTCTTAGTGGCTACACCTTC
CASSYDRTGLSGYTF
>NA|TRBV7-2|TRBD2|TRBJ2-2
TGTGCCAGCAGACCGCGGACTAGCCCCACCGGGGAGCTGTTTTTT
CASRPRTSPTGELFF
>NA|TRBV7-9|NA|TRBJ1-2
TGTGCCAGCAGCTTAGGTACTGCCTATGGCTACACCTTC
CASSLGTAYGYTF
>NA|TRBV9|NA|TRBJ2-4
TGTGCCAGCAGCGTAACCGGGACGGAGGGCATTCAGTACTTC
CASSVTGTEGIQYF
>NA|TRBV6-6|NA|TRBJ2-2
TGTGCCAGCAGTTCGAGGCAGGGGGAGCTGTTTTTT
CASSSRQGELFF
>NA|TRBV9|TRBD2|TRBJ2-3
TGTGCCAGTACGACTAGCGGGAGGGCCGGGAGCACAGATACGCAGTATTTT
CASTTSGRAGSTDTQYF
>NA|TRBV28|TRBD2|TRBJ2-4
TGTGCCAGCAGTTCCTTAGCGGGAGGGACGATAGCCAAAAACATTCAGTACTTC
CASSSLAGGTIAKNIQYF
>NA|TRBV19|TRBD2|TRBJ2-1
TGTGCCAGTAGTATATTTGGGGCTAGCGGGACTTACAATGAGCAGTTCTTC
CASSIFGASGTYNEQFF
>NA|TRBV11-2|NA|TRBJ2-1
TGTGCCAGCAGCTCGAGCGGGTTGGGAAACAATGAGCAGTTCTTC
CASSSSGLGNNEQFF
>NA|TRBV6-1|TRBD1|TRBJ1-1
TGTGCCAGCAGTGGGGACAGGGCGAACACTGAAGCTTTCTTT
CASSGDRANTEAFF